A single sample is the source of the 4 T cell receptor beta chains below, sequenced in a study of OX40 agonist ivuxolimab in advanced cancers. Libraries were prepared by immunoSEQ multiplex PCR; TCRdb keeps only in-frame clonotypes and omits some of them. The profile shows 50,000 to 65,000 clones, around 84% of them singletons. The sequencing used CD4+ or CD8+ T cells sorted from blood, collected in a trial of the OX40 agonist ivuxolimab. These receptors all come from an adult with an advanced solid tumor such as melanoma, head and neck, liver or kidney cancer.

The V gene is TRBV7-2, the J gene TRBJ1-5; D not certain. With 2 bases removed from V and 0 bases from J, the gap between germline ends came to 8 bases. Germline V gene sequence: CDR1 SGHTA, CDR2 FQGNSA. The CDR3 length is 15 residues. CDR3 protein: CASSLPGYSNQPQHF. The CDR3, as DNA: TGTGCCAGCAGCTTACCGGGATATAGCAATCAGCCCCAGCATTTT.

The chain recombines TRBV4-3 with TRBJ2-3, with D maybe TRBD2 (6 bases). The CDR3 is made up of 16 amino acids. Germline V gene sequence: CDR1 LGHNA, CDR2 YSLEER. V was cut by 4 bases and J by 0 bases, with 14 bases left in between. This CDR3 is CASSLSPGVSTDTQYF. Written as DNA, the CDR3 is TGCGCCAGCAGCCTTTCTCCGGGGGTGAGCACAGATACGCAGTATTTT.

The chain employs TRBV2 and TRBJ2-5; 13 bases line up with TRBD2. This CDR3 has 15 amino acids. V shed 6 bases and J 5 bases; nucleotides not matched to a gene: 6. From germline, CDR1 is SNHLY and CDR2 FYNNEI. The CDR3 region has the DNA TGTGCCAGCAGCAAGACTAGCGGGGGGTTGGAGACCCAGTACTTC. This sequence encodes CASSKTSGGLETQYF. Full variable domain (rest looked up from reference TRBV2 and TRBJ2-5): EPEVTQTPSHQVTQMGQEVILRCVPISNHLYFYWYRQILGQKVEFLVSFYNNEISEKSEIFDDQFSVERPDGSNFTLKIRSTKLEDSAMYFCASSKTSGGLETQYFGPGTRLLVL.

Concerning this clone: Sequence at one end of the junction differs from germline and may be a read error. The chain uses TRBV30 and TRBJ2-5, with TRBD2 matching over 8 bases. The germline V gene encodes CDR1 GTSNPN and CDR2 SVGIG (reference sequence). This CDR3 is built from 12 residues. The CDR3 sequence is CAWSVLAALKNF. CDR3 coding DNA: TGTGCCTGGAGTGTACTAGCGGCCTTAAAAAACTTC.